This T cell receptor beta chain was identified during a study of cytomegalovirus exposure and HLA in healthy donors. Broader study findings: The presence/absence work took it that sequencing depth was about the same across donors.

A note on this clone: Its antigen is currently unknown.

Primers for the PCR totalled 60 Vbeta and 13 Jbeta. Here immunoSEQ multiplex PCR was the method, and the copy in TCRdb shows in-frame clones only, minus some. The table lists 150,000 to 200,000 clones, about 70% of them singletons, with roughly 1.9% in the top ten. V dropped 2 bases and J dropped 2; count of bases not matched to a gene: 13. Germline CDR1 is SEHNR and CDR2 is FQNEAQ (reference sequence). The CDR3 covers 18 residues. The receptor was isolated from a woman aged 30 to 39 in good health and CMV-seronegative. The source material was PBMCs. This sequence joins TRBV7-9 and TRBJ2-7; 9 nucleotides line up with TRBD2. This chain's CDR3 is CASSLWGLGTSLAYEQYF. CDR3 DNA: TGTGCCAGCAGCTTATGGGGCCTCGGGACTAGCCTGGCCTACGAGCAGTACTTC.